This TCR beta chain is from a study of vaccination effects on CD4 cells after COVID-19. Comments on this clone: No antigen is known for it.

CD4+ T cells specific for antigen were expanded with viral peptide pools by the ViraFEST assay before sequencing. Following 10 days of culture, CD4+ T cells were isolated. Using immunoSEQ multiplex PCR, the repertoire was profiled, and TCRdb retains in-frame clones only, with some absent. The data show approximately 54,000 clones, around 85% seen once. The clonotype comes from a human donor who received a COVID-19 vaccine. The material sequenced was CD4+ T cells from PBMCs cultured with HCoV-229E spike peptides, taken before COVID-19 vaccination.

Written as DNA, the CDR3 is TGTGCCAGCAAATTAAGGCAGGGGGCGGGTGGGGCCAACGTCCTGACTTTC. This encodes CASKLRQGAGGANVLTF. The chain recombines TRBV2 with TRBJ2-6; TRBD1 aligns across 8 bases. V lost 7 bases to trimming and J lost 3 bases; unmatched junction nucleotides: 11. The CDR3 consists of 17 residues. CDR1 is SNHLY and CDR2 is FYNNEI in the germline V gene.